This TCR beta chain emerged from a study of CD8+ T cells in alopecia areata. Study-wide background: Treated patients swallowed 5 to 10 mg of oral tofacitinib twice daily.

Per the germline V gene, CDR1 is SQVTM and CDR2 is ANQGSEA. J lost 6 bases, V lost 7 bases, and 6 bases had no gene match. This CDR3 region has 11 residues. Treatment in this sample: oral pan-JAK inhibitor, 5-10 mg twice daily. RNA was isolated and reverse transcribed to cDNA, the sequencing template. Profiling relied on immunoSEQ multiplex PCR, and the TCRdb table lists in-frame clones only, not all of them. The profile covers 110,000 or so clones, with 56% appearing a single time and roughly 3.5% taken by the ten largest. Points from the study as a whole: Having one nonresponder leaves uncertain how baseline CD8+ expansion relates to response. Many expanded lesional clones remained in scalp and blood on tofacitinib.

In the case of this clone: Its antigen remains unknown.

The TCR originated in a human donor with alopecia areata. The specimen was CD4+ T cells sorted from blood, collected at week 24, from a patient treated with tofacitinib. The V gene is TRBV29-1, the J gene TRBJ2-7; 7 nucleotides match TRBD1. CDR3 sequence reads: CSGGRDSEQYF. CDR3 sequence (DNA): TGCAGCGGGGGCCGGGACAGCGAGCAGTACTTC.